These 25 T cell receptor beta chains were sequenced from one sample in a study of cytomegalovirus exposure and HLA in healthy donors. This PCR relied on a set of 60 Vbeta primers and 13 Jbeta primers. Assay used: immunoSEQ multiplex PCR; TCRdb lists only in-frame clones, some missing. The table has about 160,000 clones, roughly 80% seen once. Material for sequencing was PBMCs. These receptors all stem from a man aged 50-59 years in good health and CMV-seropositive.

The V call is TRBV11-1, the J call TRBJ1-1, with a possible D match to TRBD1 (5 bases). Per germline, CDR1 SGHAT and CDR2 FQDESV (reference sequence). This CDR3 contains 15 residues. V lost 5 bases to trimming and J lost 1 base, with 14 bases between them. CDR3 region: CASSQPRVPNTEAFF. The CDR3 DNA reads as TGTGCCAGCAGCCAGCCCAGGGTTCCGAACACTGAAGCTTTCTTT.

This chain joins TRBV4-1 and TRBJ2-7; maybe TRBD2 (5 bases). V lost 1 base to trimming and J lost 2 bases, with 9 bases between them. Per germline, CDR1 MGHRA and CDR2 YSYEKL. CDR3 size: 14 residues. CDR3 sequence: CASSQVPAAYEQYF. The DNA of the CDR3 is TGCGCCAGCAGCCAAGTTCCAGCGGCCTACGAGCAGTACTTC.

This clone was detected a few times. V usage is TRBV5-1 and J usage is TRBJ1-2; the D is unclear. The CDR3 contains 15 residues. Trimming took 2 bases from V and 5 from J, leaving 16 bases between them. Germline V gives CDR1 SGHRS, CDR2 YFSETQ. CDR3 bases: TGCGCCAGCAGCTTTGAGGGAGCACGGGTTTATGGCTACACCTTC. Its protein is CASSFEGARVYGYTF.

This clone was seen only a few times. The rearrangement links TRBV6-5 to TRBJ1-5; 9 nucleotides line up with TRBD1. This CDR3 region has 15 residues. The J segment lost 3 bases and the V segment lost 4 bases, leaving 4 bases of the junction unmatched. The V gene's germline CDR1 is MNHEY and CDR2 SVGAGI. CDR3 loop: CASSLGQGYNQPQHF. In DNA, the CDR3 is TGTGCCAGCAGTTTGGGACAGGGTTACAATCAGCCCCAGCATTTT.

This clone has just a few counts. The V and J genes are TRBV5-5 and TRBJ1-1; D unresolved. V was clipped by 0 bases and J by 0 bases, with 6 bases between them. Germline V CDR1 and CDR2: SGHKS, YYEKEE (reference sequence). This CDR3 region has 14 residues. The CDR3 DNA reads TGTGCCAGCAGCTTGGCCAGGATGAACACTGAAGCTTTCTTT. This translates into CASSLARMNTEAFF.

The chain has TRBV30 and TRBJ2-7, with 10 bases that match TRBD1. Germline assignment: CDR1 GTSNPN and CDR2 SVGIG (reference sequence). The V segment lost 4 bases and the J segment 4 bases; nucleotides outside the gene matches: 10. The CDR3 is made up of 15 amino acids. CDR3 DNA sequence: TGTGCCTGGACCCCATCGACAGGGGGCCAATACGAGCAGTACTTC. Translated, it gives CAWTPSTGGQYEQYF.

The chain recombines TRBV6-5 with TRBJ2-5; 11 bases map to TRBD2. The trim removed 2 bases at V and 4 bases at J, leaving 6 bases unmatched. The CDR3 covers 16 residues. Germline V gene sequence: CDR1 MNHEY, CDR2 SVGAGI. The CDR3 protein is CASSYGLAGGIETQYF. DNA of the CDR3: TGTGCCAGCAGTTACGGTTTAGCGGGAGGGATAGAGACCCAGTACTTC.

This clone was seen more than once but under ten times. The chain employs TRBV19 and TRBJ2-5, with D hard to call. Per germline, CDR1 LNHDA and CDR2 SQIVND (reference sequence). This CDR3 spans 13 amino acids. Trimming left V 3 bases short and J 2 bases short, with 7 bases between. The DNA of the CDR3 is TGTGCCAGTAGTATGCGGCGGCAAGAGACCCAGTACTTC. It yields the protein CASSMRRQETQYF.

V gene TRBV2 combines with J gene TRBJ1-1; 9 nucleotides match TRBD1. The CDR3 is 15 amino acids. V gave up 1 base and J gave up 4 bases; unmatched junction bases: 4. The germline CDR1 and CDR2 sequences are SNHLY and FYNNEI. The CDR3, as DNA: TGTGCCAGCAGTGAAGAGGGACAGGGAATCACTGAAGCTTTCTTT. Translated: CASSEEGQGITEAFF.

The chain carries TRBV12-5 and TRBJ2-7, with 9 bases identical to TRBD1. V dropped 0 bases and J dropped 0; count of bases not matched to a gene: 9. The CDR3 extends over 18 amino acids. Germline values: CDR1 LGHNT, CDR2 FRNRAP. CDR3 in DNA: TGTGCTAGTGGTTTGGTCTCCCGGGACAGGGTAAGCTCCTACGAGCAGTACTTC. Residues: CASGLVSRDRVSSYEQYF.

The gene calls are TRBV10-1 and TRBJ2-5; D is possibly TRBD1 (5 bases). Per the germline V gene, CDR1 is WNHNN and CDR2 is SYGVQD (reference sequence). The CDR3 sequence is 13 residues long. With 3 bases removed from V and 4 bases from J, the gap between germline ends came to 9 bases. The CDR3 loop reads CASSEGVGETQYF. CDR3 bases: TGCGCCAGCAGTGAAGGGGTTGGAGAGACCCAGTACTTC.

This clone has only one observation. CDR3 bases: TGTGCCAGCAGTCCTTGGGGGGGTTTAGTCGCTGGCTACACCTTC. Its translation: CASSPWGGLVAGYTF. The chain employs TRBV7-9 and TRBJ1-2; TRBD1 might be the D (5 bases). This CDR3 comprises 15 residues. Germline V CDR1 and CDR2: SEHNR, FQNEAQ (reference sequence). V gave up 6 bases and J gave up 7 bases, with 21 bases separating them.

This clone was seen a few times. This sequence joins TRBV9 and TRBJ2-1, with 7 nucleotides matching TRBD2. Trimming at V came to 3 bases and at J to 5 bases, leaving 8 bases not matched to a gene. The length of the CDR3 is 15 residues. CDR1 and CDR2 from the germline V gene are SGDLS and YYNGEE. CDR3 residues: CASSAGLVGDNEQFF. The CDR3 nucleotides are TGTGCCAGCAGCGCCGGACTAGTCGGGGACAATGAGCAGTTCTTC.

The V call is TRBV30, the J call TRBJ2-5, with a possible D match to TRBD2 (5 bases). There are 14 residues in the CDR3. The germline V and J ends were trimmed by 5 bases and 2 bases, with 15 bases remaining between them. CDR1 and CDR2 (germline): GTSNPN, SVGIG (reference sequence). CDR3: CAWEPRGGQETQYF. In nucleotides, the CDR3 is TGTGCCTGGGAACCTCGAGGAGGTCAAGAGACCCAGTACTTC.

This sequence joins TRBV5-1 and TRBJ1-1; no clear D. V was shortened by 3 bases and J by 1 base, with 7 bases between the two germline ends. This CDR3 has 13 amino acids. Germline V CDR1 and CDR2: SGHRS, YFSETQ. This CDR3 is CASSYQENTEAFF. The CDR3 bases are TGCGCCAGCAGCTATCAGGAGAACACTGAAGCTTTCTTT.

On this clone: The sample holds other DNA sequences that translate to the same CDR3. V gene TRBV27 combines with J gene TRBJ1-1; 8 bases agree with TRBD1. Per the germline V gene, CDR1 is MNHEY and CDR2 is SMNVEV (reference sequence). J was trimmed by 2 bases and V by 5 bases; bases with no gene match: 4. The CDR3 has 14 residues. The CDR3 loop is CASSRTGLNTEAFF. As DNA, the CDR3 is TGTGCCAGCAGTAGGACAGGGCTCAACACTGAAGCTTTCTTT.

As concerns this clone: This sample includes further DNA sequences coding for the same CDR3. This sequence joins TRBV6-1 and TRBJ2-2, with 9 bases fitting TRBD1. After removal of 8 bases from V and 4 bases from J, the junction contained 5 bases not matched to a gene. The CDR3 is made up of 14 amino acids. Germline V gene lookup returns CDR1 MNHNS and CDR2 SASEGT. CDR3 protein: CASRGQGGTGELFF. The DNA of the CDR3 is TGTGCCAGCCGGGGACAGGGTGGCACCGGGGAGCTGTTTTTT.

This clone was counted only a few times. V and J are TRBV7-9 and TRBJ2-5, with a possible D match to TRBD1 (6 bases). CDR1 is SEHNR, CDR2 FQNEAQ, per germline (reference sequence). V was pared by 1 base and J by 1 base, with 13 bases between. CDR3 length equals 16 residues. CDR3 in amino acids: CASSLGRRTAQETQYF. The CDR3, as DNA: TGTGCCAGCAGCTTAGGTAGGCGGACAGCCCAAGAGACCCAGTACTTC.

This clone was counted a single time. This chain connects TRBV27 to TRBJ2-7, with 12 bases that match TRBD2. This CDR3 has 17 amino acids. J gave up 0 bases and V 0 bases, and 3 bases lay outside the gene matches. Per germline, CDR1 MNHEY and CDR2 SMNVEV (reference sequence). The CDR3 nucleotides read TGTGCCAGCAGTTTATCTCGGACTAGCGGGATCTCCTACGAGCAGTACTTC. Its translation: CASSLSRTSGISYEQYF.

As for this clone: The junction departs from the called germline gene at one end, perhaps through a read error. The V call is TRBV27, the J call TRBJ2-1; 10 nucleotides line up with TRBD2. CDR1 is MNHEY and CDR2 is SMNVEV in the germline V gene (reference sequence). CDR3 size: 16 residues. In nucleotides, the CDR3 is TGTGCCAGCAGTCTATCAGCGGGGGGGGGATACAATGAGCAGTTCTTC. Translating gives CASSLSAGGGYNEQFF.

J is TRBJ2-7 and V is TRBV6-1; 9 positions match TRBD1. The CDR3 covers 14 residues. With V trimmed by 7 bases and J by 5 bases, 9 bases remained unmatched. Germline CDR1 reads MNHNS; CDR2 reads SASEGT. The CDR3 bases are TGTGCCAGCATTACCGGACAGGGGAAAAACGAGCAGTACTTC. It yields the protein CASITGQGKNEQYF.

The DNA of the CDR3 is TGTGCCAGCAGCTTAGGGGGCGTCACAGATACGCAGTATTTT. Its translation is CASSLGGVTDTQYF. This chain links TRBV7-3 with TRBJ2-3; perhaps TRBD1 as D (6 bases). The germline V and J ends were trimmed by 2 bases and 2 bases, with 8 bases remaining between them. From germline, CDR1 is SGHTA and CDR2 FQGTGA. The CDR3 has 14 amino acids.

V gene TRBV5-5 combines with J gene TRBJ2-1, with TRBD2 matching 13 bases. J lost 3 bases, V lost 5 bases, and 2 bases had no gene match. Germline V gene lookup returns CDR1 SGHKS and CDR2 YYEKEE (reference sequence). This CDR3 is built from 15 residues. The chain's CDR3 is CASSRLAGGYNEQFF. The CDR3 DNA reads TGTGCCAGCAGTAGACTAGCGGGGGGCTACAATGAGCAGTTCTTC.

V and J are TRBV4-1 and TRBJ2-5; 7 bases line up with TRBD2. The CDR3 covers 17 residues. Germline CDR1 is MGHRA and CDR2 is YSYEKL. The V gene end was trimmed by 0 bases and the J gene end by 5 bases; junction bases not matched to a gene: 12. In nucleotides, the CDR3 is TGCGCCAGCAGCCAAGAAGTGGGGCAGGGAGGGTGGGAGACCCAGTACTTC. Protein product: CASSQEVGQGGWETQYF.

The V call is TRBV4-3, the J call TRBJ2-1, with D perhaps matching TRBD2 (5 bases). V was shortened by 0 bases and J by 8 bases, with 14 bases between the two germline ends. The CDR3 is made up of 15 amino acids. The V gene's germline CDR1 is LGHNA and CDR2 YSLEER. CDR3 sequence: CASSQDRTDFDEQFF. The CDR3, as DNA: TGCGCCAGCAGCCAAGATAGGACGGACTTCGATGAGCAGTTCTTC.